This T cell receptor beta chain was identified in a study of Ad26.COV2.S vaccination and SARS-CoV-2 variants. On the study more broadly: Donor had been placed in the Ad26.COV2.S arm of the COV1001 trial.

Treatment given: about 20 received Ad26.COV2.S at low or high dose, single or two shots; roughly five received placebo; per-sample allocation not given. Repertoires come from day 63 after the first vaccine or placebo injection. Wuhan-strain spike was delivered by a replication-incompetent Ad26 vector. Profiling relied on immunoSEQ multiplex PCR, and the TCRdb table lists in-frame clones only, not all of them. Here the sample spans around 300,000 clones, roughly 88% being singletons. Findings of the study overall: Possible underestimation of total T cell responses by the TCR breadth and depth analyses was noted. Non-spike TCR breadth did not differ much between vaccine and placebo recipients.

This CDR3 region has 14 residues. Deletions cut 3 bases from V and 4 bases from J, with 12 bases between. Germline CDR1 reads MNHEY; CDR2 reads SMNVEV (reference sequence). At least ten counts were recorded for this clone. Its matching antigen is unknown. Sequencing was performed on peripheral blood, taken in a trial of Ad26.COV2.S vaccine versus placebo. The J gene is TRBJ1-2, the V gene TRBV27; no definite D call. The sequence was obtained from a person aged 18-65 years who received the Ad26.COV2.S COVID-19 vaccine or a placebo. The DNA for the CDR3 is TGTGCCAGCAGTTTCGGTGGGCAGGCCTATGGCTACACCTTC. This sequence encodes CASSFGGQAYGYTF.